Presented here are 27 T cell receptor beta chains from one specimen sequenced in a study of blood T cell repertoires in COVID-19. TCRdb keeps only in-frame clones here, not all; method: immunoSEQ multiplex PCR. The table includes about 75,000 clones, almost 90% detected once. Material for sequencing was peripheral blood. These receptor sequences come from a human donor in a cohort sampled during active COVID-19.

The chain's CDR3 is CASSRQGLVLAKNIQYF. The CDR3 coding sequence is TGCGCCAGCAGCCGGCAGGGACTTGTTCTAGCCAAAAACATTCAGTACTTC. The rearrangement links TRBV4-1 to TRBJ2-4; D perhaps matches TRBD2 (6 bases). The length of the CDR3 is 17 residues. Germline CDR1 and CDR2: MGHRA and YSYEKL. V gave up 4 bases and J gave up 0 bases, with 16 bases separating them.

The CDR3 DNA follows: TGTGCCAGCAACCGCAACATCGACTCCTACGAGCAGTACTTC. This sequence encodes CASNRNIDSYEQYF. The V call is TRBV5-5, the J call TRBJ2-7; D is unresolved. Germline lookup yields CDR1 SGHKS and CDR2 YYEKEE (reference sequence). V dropped 6 bases and J dropped 0 bases, with 13 bases sitting between them. The CDR3 contains 14 residues.

The J gene is TRBJ1-4, the V gene TRBV9; D is perhaps TRBD1 (5 bases). The CDR3 loop spans 15 amino acids. V was pared by 3 bases and J by 5 bases, with 14 bases between. Per germline, CDR1 SGDLS and CDR2 YYNGEE. CDR3 region: CASSASPRGNEKLFF. In nucleotides, the CDR3 is TGTGCCAGCAGCGCGAGCCCCCGGGGGAATGAAAAACTGTTTTTT.

This chain joins TRBV7-8 and TRBJ1-4; D gene ambiguous. This CDR3 has 16 amino acids. Germline V gives CDR1 SGHVS, CDR2 FQNEAQ. The V end was cut by 6 bases, the J end by 4 bases, with 18 bases between. The CDR3 protein is CASSLIGGGGNEKLFF. CDR3 coding DNA: TGTGCCAGCAGTCTCATCGGCGGCGGCGGTAATGAAAAACTGTTTTTT.

The CDR3 here is CASNQIYSLDRAFF. CDR3 sequence (DNA): TGTGCCAGCAACCAAATCTACAGTCTGGACAGAGCTTTCTTT. This sequence joins TRBV2 and TRBJ1-1, with a weak D call TRBD1 (6 bases). From germline, CDR1 is SNHLY and CDR2 FYNNEI. This CDR3 region has 14 residues. The germline V and J ends were trimmed by 7 bases and 10 bases, with 22 bases remaining between them.

CDR3 residues: CASSRGTDTEAFF. CDR3 nucleotide sequence: TGTGCCAGCAGTAGGGGTACAGACACTGAAGCTTTCTTT. This chain connects TRBV5-5 to TRBJ1-1; maybe TRBD1 (5 bases). Trimming cost V 5 bases and J 3 bases, with 11 bases left between them. The germline gives CDR1 SGHKS, CDR2 YYEKEE (reference sequence). The CDR3 runs 13 residues.

V gene TRBV2 combines with J gene TRBJ2-5, with a weak D call TRBD2 (6 bases). CDR3 length equals 14 residues. Germline values: CDR1 SNHLY, CDR2 FYNNEI. The ends were cut back, 8 bases at V and 4 bases at J, with 17 bases in the middle. This chain's CDR3 is CASQGGLGGETQYF. The CDR3 DNA is TGTGCCAGCCAAGGAGGATTGGGAGGAGAGACCCAGTACTTC.

This chain connects TRBV29-1 to TRBJ2-1; TRBD1 is a possible D gene (7 bases). Trimming pared 3 bases from V and 2 bases from J, leaving 17 bases between. The CDR3 spans 16 residues. From germline, CDR1 is SQVTM and CDR2 ANQGSEA. The CDR3 loop reads CSVEEGVGQAYNEQFF. DNA of the CDR3: TGCAGCGTTGAGGAGGGGGTTGGACAGGCCTACAATGAGCAGTTCTTC.

This chain connects TRBV19 to TRBJ2-1, with 12 bases matching TRBD2. Germline CDR1 reads LNHDA; CDR2 reads SQIVND (reference sequence). Trimming removed 5 bases from V and 9 bases from J; junction bases left unmatched: 2. This CDR3 has 13 residues. Here the CDR3 DNA reads TGTGCCAGTAGTTCTAGCGGGAGGGGTGAGCAGTTCTTC. Translated: CASSSSGRGEQFF. The whole variable domain, remainder taken from reference TRBV19 and TRBJ2-1, is DGGITQSPKYLFRKEGQNVTLSCEQNLNHDAMYWYRQDPGQGLRLIYYSQIVNDFQKGDIAEGYSVSREKKESFPLTVTSAQKNPTAFYLCASSSSGRGEQFFGPGTRLTVL.

Concerning this clone: At the DNA level, this CDR3 is encoded by other sequences in the same sample as well. The chain couples TRBV20-1 to TRBJ1-5; possible D gene TRBD1, 6 bases. The V end lost 0 bases, the J end lost 9 bases, and 6 bases lay between the germline ends. Germline-derived CDR1 and CDR2 are DFQATT and SNEGSKA (reference sequence). This CDR3 has 11 amino acids. Written as DNA, the CDR3 is TGCAGTGCTAGAGACAGGGGGCCCCAGCATTTT. As protein: CSARDRGPQHF.

This chain connects TRBV28 to TRBJ2-2, with a tentative D call TRBD2 (6 bases). This CDR3 contains 16 residues. CDR1 is MDHEN, CDR2 SYDVKM, per germline. V was cut by 2 bases and J by 1 base, with 11 bases left in between. As DNA, the CDR3 is TGTGCCAGCAGTTTAGTGGCTAGCGAGAACACCGGGGAGCTGTTTTTT. This gives the protein CASSLVASENTGELFF.

This chain uses TRBV7-9 with TRBJ2-7, with 12 bases that match TRBD2. This CDR3 contains 13 residues. From germline, CDR1 is SEHNR and CDR2 FQNEAQ (reference sequence). The junction had 0 bases not matched to a gene; V was cut back by 8 bases and J by 1 base. The CDR3 sequence: CASLAGGSYEQYF. DNA for the CDR3: TGTGCCAGCCTAGCGGGAGGGTCCTACGAGCAGTACTTC. Full variable domain (outside the CDR3, taken from reference TRBV7-9 and TRBJ2-7): DTGVSQNPRHKITKRGQNVTFRCDPISEHNRLYWYRQTLGQGPEFLTYFQNEAQLEKSRLLSDRFSAERPKGSFSTLEIQRTEQGDSAMYLCASLAGGSYEQYFGPGTRLTVT.

This clone was seen a handful of times. This chain uses TRBV4-3 with TRBJ2-3, with 13 nucleotides matching TRBD2. V shed 0 bases and J 5 bases; nucleotides not matched to a gene: 11. CDR3 length: 19 amino acids. Germline V gene data show CDR1 as LGHNA and CDR2 as YSLEER. In nucleotides, the CDR3 is TGCGCCAGCAGCCAAGAAAAGGCCGGGACTAGCGGGAAGGGAGATACGCAGTATTTT. This translates into CASSQEKAGTSGKGDTQYF.

This chain links TRBV9 with TRBJ2-1; TRBD1 matches 12 bases. The trim removed 4 bases at V and 4 bases at J, leaving 21 bases unmatched. The CDR3 runs to 21 residues. CDR1 is SGDLS and CDR2 is YYNGEE in the germline V gene. In nucleotides, the CDR3 is TGTGCCAGCAGCTATTCCGGGACAGGGGGCCCGGGACCCTCACGATACAATGAGCAGTTCTTC. Its protein product is CASSYSGTGGPGPSRYNEQFF.

The chain is built from TRBV28 and TRBJ1-2; D unresolved. The V gene's germline CDR1 is MDHEN and CDR2 SYDVKM. V lost 2 bases and J 8 bases, leaving 15 bases between the germline ends. The length of the CDR3 is 14 residues. Here the CDR3 DNA reads TGTGCCAGCAGTTTAAATCCCCCTTTCGGGGGCTACACCTTC. Its protein product is CASSLNPPFGGYTF.

The chain links TRBV7-6 to TRBJ1-3, with 7 bases aligning to TRBD1. The V and J ends lost 5 bases and 2 bases, in that order; junction bases with no gene match: 6. This CDR3 region has 15 residues. Germline lookup yields CDR1 SGHVS and CDR2 FNYEAQ. CDR3 residues: CASSPQTGAGNTIYF. CDR3 sequence (DNA): TGTGCCAGCAGCCCACAAACAGGGGCTGGAAACACCATATATTTT.

This clone showed up just a few times. The gene calls are TRBV30 and TRBJ2-7; a weak D match, TRBD2 (6 bases). Trimming took 4 bases from V and 2 from J, leaving 15 bases between them. The CDR3 is 14 amino acids. Germline CDR1 is GTSNPN and CDR2 is SVGIG (reference sequence). CDR3 residues: CAWTTGTATYEQYF. The CDR3 nucleotides read TGTGCCTGGACTACCGGGACTGCGACCTACGAGCAGTACTTC. The full variable domain, its missing parts supplied by reference TRBV30 and TRBJ2-7, is SQTIHQWPATLVQPVGSPLSLECTVEGTSNPNLYWYRQAAGRGLQLLFYSVGIGQISSEVPQNLSASRPQDRQFILSSKKLLLSDSGFYLCAWTTGTATYEQYFGPGTRLTVT.

The table lists this clone with a few counts. The rearrangement joins TRBV21-1 to TRBJ1-2; the DNA was not used to check the table's D call, TRBD1. TRBV21-1 corresponds to a pseudogene. CDR3 length equals 17 residues. The CDR3 protein is CASSEIKRTGKNYGYTF. The CDR3 DNA is TGTGCCAGCAGCGAAATTAAACGGACAGGGAAAAACTATGGCTACACCTTC.

The chain is built from TRBV7-2 and TRBJ1-4, with TRBD1 matching over 8 bases. This CDR3 is built from 16 residues. V lost 4 bases, J lost 7 bases, and 11 bases stayed unmatched. The germline CDR1 and CDR2 sequences are SGHTA and FQGNSA. CDR3 nucleotides: TGTGCCAGCAGCTCGAAAACAGGGGGACTCGGTGAAAAACTGTTTTTT. Amino acid sequence: CASSSKTGGLGEKLFF.

The rearrangement links TRBV6-5 to TRBJ1-2; D gene unclear. Germline-derived CDR1 and CDR2 are MNHEY and SVGAGI. The CDR3 is 14 residues long. The V end lost 2 bases, the J end lost 4 bases, and 11 bases lay between the germline ends. DNA of the CDR3: TGTGCCAGCAGTTACATGGGCCCCCGCTATGGCTACACCTTC. Encoded protein: CASSYMGPRYGYTF.

The chain recombines TRBV29-1 with TRBJ2-7; 10 bases align to TRBD2. Germline-derived CDR1 and CDR2 are SQVTM and ANQGSEA. Trimming at V came to 7 bases and at J to 3 bases, leaving 9 bases not matched to a gene. The CDR3 totals 14 residues. CDR3 coding DNA: TGCAGCGCCGCGACTAGCGGGCTATACTACGAGCAGTACTTC. The encoded protein is CSAATSGLYYEQYF.

The chain carries TRBV28 and TRBJ1-1; 12 bases line up with TRBD1. The germline V gene encodes CDR1 MDHEN and CDR2 SYDVKM. J lost 7 bases, V lost 6 bases, and 9 bases had no gene match. There are 15 residues in the CDR3. CDR3 protein: CASRGTGGLEFEAFF. As DNA, the CDR3 is TGTGCCAGCAGGGGGACAGGGGGCCTCGAATTTGAAGCTTTCTTT.

The genes are TRBV6-6 and TRBJ2-4; tentatively, D is TRBD2 (7 bases). V gave up 4 bases and J gave up 0 bases, with 13 bases separating them. The germline gives CDR1 MNHNY, CDR2 SVGAGI (reference sequence). The CDR3 covers 16 residues. The CDR3 DNA reads TGTGCCAGCAGTTCACGAGGGGGGGTAGCCAAAAACATTCAGTACTTC. This sequence encodes CASSSRGGVAKNIQYF.

V is TRBV29-1 and J is TRBJ2-3; 11 bases agree with TRBD1. The CDR3 loop spans 13 amino acids. CDR1 is SQVTM and CDR2 is ANQGSEA in the germline V gene. The ends lost 6 bases at V and 1 base at J; junction bases unmatched: 0. This chain's CDR3 is CSVDRGRTDTQYF. CDR3 in DNA: TGCAGCGTGGACAGGGGGCGCACAGATACGCAGTATTTT.

The V gene is TRBV7-8, the J gene TRBJ2-7; D perhaps matches TRBD1 (5 bases). With 3 bases removed from V and 4 bases from J, the gap between germline ends came to 13 bases. From germline, CDR1 is SGHVS and CDR2 FQNEAQ. This CDR3 spans 14 amino acids. CDR3 coding DNA: TGTGCCAGCAGCTTGCGGACAAGCCTATACGAGCAGTACTTC. It is translated as CASSLRTSLYEQYF. The full variable domain, in which reference TRBV7-8 and TRBJ2-7 provide the parts outside the CDR3, is GAGVSQSPRYKVAKRGQDVALRCDPISGHVSLFWYQQALGQGPEFLTYFQNEAQLDKSGLPSDRFFAERPEGSVSTLKIQRTQQEDSAVYLCASSLRTSLYEQYFGPGTRLTVT.

The chain carries TRBV7-8 and TRBJ2-7; 8 nucleotides align to TRBD2. V shed 3 bases and J 5 bases; nucleotides not matched to a gene: 12. Germline CDR1 is SGHVS and CDR2 is FQNEAQ. The CDR3 contains 16 residues. The CDR3 coding sequence is TGTGCCAGCAGCTTTCGGGAGGGCGGCGGGAGACACGAGCAGTACTTC. It is translated as CASSFREGGGRHEQYF.

This clone was detected only once. The CDR3 coding sequence is TGTGCCAGCAGCGTGGGACAGGGGGGGCCTGAAGCTTTCTTT. Its translation: CASSVGQGGPEAFF. This sequence joins TRBV5-4 and TRBJ1-1; TRBD1 matches at 11 bases. J was trimmed by 6 bases and V by 4 bases; bases with no gene match: 5. Germline CDR1 reads SGHNT; CDR2 reads YYREEE (reference sequence). The CDR3 sequence is 14 residues long.